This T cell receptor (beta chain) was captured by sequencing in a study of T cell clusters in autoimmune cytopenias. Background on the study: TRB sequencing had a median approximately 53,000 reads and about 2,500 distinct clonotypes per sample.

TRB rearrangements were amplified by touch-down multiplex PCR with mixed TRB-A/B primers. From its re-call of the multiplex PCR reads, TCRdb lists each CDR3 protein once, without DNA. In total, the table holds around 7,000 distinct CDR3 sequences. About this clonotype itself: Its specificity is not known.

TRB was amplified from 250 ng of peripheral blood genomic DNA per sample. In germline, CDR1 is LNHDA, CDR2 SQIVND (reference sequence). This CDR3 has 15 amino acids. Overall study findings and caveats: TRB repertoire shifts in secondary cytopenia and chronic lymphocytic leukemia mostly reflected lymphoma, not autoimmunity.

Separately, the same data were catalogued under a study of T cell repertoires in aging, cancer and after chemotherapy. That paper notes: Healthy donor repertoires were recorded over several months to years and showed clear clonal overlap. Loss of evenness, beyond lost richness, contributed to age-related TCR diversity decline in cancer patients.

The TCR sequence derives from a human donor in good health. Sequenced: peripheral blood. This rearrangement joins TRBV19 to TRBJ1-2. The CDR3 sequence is CASSIAASGLYGYTF.